These T cell receptor beta chains were read from a single sample in a study of T cells in Graves' hyperthyroidism and ophthalmopathy. Each CDR3 protein gets one entry after TCRdb re-called the multiplex PCR reads with MiXCR. This repertoire shows 600,000 to 700,000 distinct CDR3 sequences, roughly 46% found once; its top ten account for approximately 6.8%. Sequencing input: peripheral blood or thyroid tissue (not recorded which). The receptors here all came from an adult man with Graves' disease, either hyperthyroidism or ophthalmopathy (not recorded which). Both conserved end residues are trimmed from each CDR3.

TRBJ2-7	TRBV7-3	13	ASSQSPGATDEQY
TRBJ1-4	TRBV29-1	10	SLGQAAEKLF
TRBJ2-7	TRBV7-8	12	ASSARTSGYEQY
TRBJ2-7	TRBV29-1	10	SVDEGAYEQY
TRBJ1-1	TRBV7-9	11	ASSLLQSSEAF
TRBJ1-6	TRBV9	13	ASSTQTGGQSPLH
TRBJ1-2	TRBV29-1	11	SVRDRGPYGYT
TRBJ1-1	TRBV29-1	10	SGDRGHTEAF
TRBJ2-5	TRBV2	13	ASSEILTVQETQY
TRBJ1-1	TRBV25-1	9	ASSDNRASF
TRBJ2-1	TRBV7-2	9	ASSRSNEQF
TRBJ1-2	TRBV29-1	13	SQQAGTGSERGYT
TRBJ1-1	TRBV7-2	14	ASSQARGGANTEAF
TRBJ1-3	TRBV10-1	10	AISEHGDTIY
TRBJ1-6	TRBV10-2	11	ALTGVDNSPLH
TRBJ1-6	TRBV20-1	12	SAAGQGHNSPLH
TRBJ2-5	TRBV7-2	12	ASSPTRGQETQY
TRBJ1-2	TRBV6-1	12	ASSETEPNYGYT
TRBJ1-2	TRBV10-3	10	AISSPQQGYT
TRBJ2-5	TRBV7-2	18	ASSSQDSLGRFGTQETQY
TRBJ1-2	TRBV6-5	12	ASTRDRGPYGYT
TRBJ1-5	TRBV2	13	ASSEDGGSNQPQH
TRBJ1-1	TRBV5-6	14	ASSRIPGQGNTEAF
TRBJ1-4	TRBV19	15	ASSKSGTPDPNEKLF
TRBJ1-2	TRBV29-1	9	SARREGGYT
TRBJ1-1	TRBV10-3	11	AISEVWNTEAF
TRBJ1-5	TRBV2	11	ASSEEQWETQH
TRBJ1-2	TRBV7-9	12	ASSLAVGFTGYT
TRBJ1-1	TRBV7-9	10	ASSHLGVEAF
TRBJ1-1	TRBV7-9	13	ASSGGTGSSTEAF
TRBJ1-2	TRBV11-2	13	ASSLRTGVAYGYT
TRBJ2-7	TRBV20-1	12	SASRGTSIDEQY
TRBJ1-2	TRBV12-3/TRBV12-4	9	ASSQGASYT
TRBJ1-2	TRBV7-2	12	ASSLDYPADGYT
TRBJ1-6	TRBV9	13	ASSPGQGLGSPLH
TRBJ2-7	TRBV3-1	12	ASSRSGGLYEQY